The 9 T cell receptor beta chains below all came from one sample that was sequenced in a study of technical replicates of blood from a few donors. Only in-frame clones appear in the TCRdb table, and some are missing; sequencing was by immunoSEQ multiplex PCR. Of 70,000 or so clones detected, almost 99% appear once; the ten largest clones hold roughly 0.2%. The sample was T cells isolated from PBMCs. The receptor set was obtained from a human donor in good health.

The chain employs TRBV5-6 and TRBJ1-2; TRBD1 is a possible D gene (6 bases). There are 15 residues in the CDR3. Trimming took off 5 bases at V and 0 bases at J, with 14 bases between the two ends. Looked up from germline, CDR1 is SGHDT and CDR2 is YYEEEE. CDR3 sequence reads: CASSLGQPTNYGYTF. The CDR3 bases are TGTGCCAGCAGTCTTGGACAGCCCACTAACTATGGCTACACCTTC.

This sequence joins TRBV28 and TRBJ2-3; D remains ambiguous. Trimming took 6 bases from V and 3 from J, leaving 16 bases between them. CDR3 length: 15 amino acids. The germline gives CDR1 MDHEN, CDR2 SYDVKM. This CDR3 is CASSPLGEGTDTQYF. Here the CDR3 DNA reads TGTGCCAGCAGCCCGCTAGGTGAAGGTACAGATACGCAGTATTTT.

This clone was detected only once. The gene calls are TRBV4-3 and TRBJ2-1; TRBD2 is a possible D gene (5 bases). This CDR3 is 14 amino acids long. The V and J ends lost 0 bases and 10 bases respectively, with 13 bases between them. CDR1 is LGHNA and CDR2 is YSLEER in the germline V gene. CDR3 protein: CASSQEPGWREQFF. DNA of the CDR3: TGCGCCAGCAGCCAAGAACCAGGTTGGAGGGAGCAGTTCTTC.

The rearrangement uses TRBV6-1 and TRBJ2-7, with D maybe TRBD1 (6 bases). The V gene lost 8 bases and the J gene lost 4 bases, with 18 bases spanning the gap. The CDR3 loop spans 14 amino acids. The germline V gene encodes CDR1 MNHNS and CDR2 SASEGT. In DNA form, the CDR3 reads TGTGCCAGCCAAGGGGGACACCAAGTGTACGAGCAGTACTTC. It specifies CASQGGHQVYEQYF.

This chain uses TRBV5-4 with TRBJ2-3; D unclear. CDR1 is SGHNT and CDR2 is YYREEE in the germline V gene (reference sequence). V lost 0 bases and J lost 0, with 5 bases in between. This CDR3 has 14 residues. The CDR3 bases are TGTGCCAGCAGCTTGGGACTGAGCACAGATACGCAGTATTTT. Residues: CASSLGLSTDTQYF.

This chain links TRBV19 with TRBJ1-2; D not certain. The CDR3 length is 9 residues. Looked up from germline, CDR1 is LNHDA and CDR2 is SQIVND (reference sequence). Trimming removed 7 bases from V and 7 bases from J, with 4 bases in between. The CDR3 loop reads CASTSGYTF. The CDR3 DNA reads TGTGCCAGTACTTCTGGCTACACCTTC.

V and J are TRBV5-1 and TRBJ1-4; D possibly corresponds to TRBD1 (5 bases). V lost 7 bases to trimming and J lost 4 bases, with 17 bases between them. CDR1 is SGHRS and CDR2 is YFSETQ in the germline V gene. The CDR3 totals 15 residues. CDR3 in amino acids: CASSAEGSYNEKLFF. CDR3 coding DNA: TGCGCCAGCTCCGCGGAGGGGAGTTATAATGAAAAACTGTTTTTT.

The V gene is TRBV15, the J gene TRBJ2-5, with D unclear. There are 14 residues in the CDR3. The V end lost 1 base, the J end lost 2 bases, and 8 bases lay between the germline ends. Germline V gene sequence: CDR1 LNHNV, CDR2 YYDKDF (reference sequence). The CDR3 protein is CATSRAQLQETQYF. CDR3 DNA sequence: TGTGCCACCAGCAGAGCGCAGTTACAAGAGACCCAGTACTTC.

CDR3 bases: TGCGCCAGCAGCTGGGACAGGGGGCGCGGGGACACTGAAGCTTTCTTT. Residues: CASSWDRGRGDTEAFF. The chain employs TRBV5-1 and TRBJ1-1, with TRBD1 matching over 12 bases. This CDR3 spans 16 amino acids. Unmatched junction bases numbered 6, after V lost 3 bases and J lost 3 bases. The V gene's germline CDR1 is SGHRS and CDR2 YFSETQ.